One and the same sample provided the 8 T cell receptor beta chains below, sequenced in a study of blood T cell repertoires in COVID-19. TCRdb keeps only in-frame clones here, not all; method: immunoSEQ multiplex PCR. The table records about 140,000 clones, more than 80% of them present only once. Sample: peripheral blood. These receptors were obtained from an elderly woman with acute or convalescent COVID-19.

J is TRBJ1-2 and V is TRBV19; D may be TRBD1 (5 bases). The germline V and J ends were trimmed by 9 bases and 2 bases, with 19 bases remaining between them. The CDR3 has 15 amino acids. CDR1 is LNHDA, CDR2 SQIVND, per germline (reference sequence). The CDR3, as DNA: TGTGCCAGCCTACGCGGGGGGAACGGGAACTATGGCTACACCTTC. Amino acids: CASLRGGNGNYGYTF. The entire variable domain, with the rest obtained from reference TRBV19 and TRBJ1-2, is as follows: DGGITQSPKYLFRKEGQNVTLSCEQNLNHDAMYWYRQDPGQGLRLIYYSQIVNDFQKGDIAEGYSVSREKKESFPLTVTSAQKNPTAFYLCASLRGGNGNYGYTFGSGTRLTVV.

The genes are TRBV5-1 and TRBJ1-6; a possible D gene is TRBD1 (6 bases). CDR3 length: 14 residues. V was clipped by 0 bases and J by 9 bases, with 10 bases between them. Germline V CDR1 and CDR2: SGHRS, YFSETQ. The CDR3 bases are TGCGCCAGCAGCTTGGGGGACAACGGTTCACCCCTCCACTTT. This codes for CASSLGDNGSPLHF.

Written as DNA, the CDR3 is TGTGCCAGCAGCTTACAGGCTAATTCACCCCTCCACTTT. Translation gives CASSLQANSPLHF. This sequence joins TRBV7-9 and TRBJ1-6, with D uncertain. This CDR3 contains 13 residues. Germline V lookup: CDR1 SEHNR, CDR2 FQNEAQ (reference sequence). V lost 2 bases and J 6 bases, leaving 5 bases between the germline ends. The variable domain in full, with the rest retrieved from reference TRBV7-9 and TRBJ1-6, is DTGVSQNPRHKITKRGQNVTFRCDPISEHNRLYWYRQTLGQGPEFLTYFQNEAQLEKSRLLSDRFSAERPKGSFSTLEIQRTEQGDSAMYLCASSLQANSPLHFGNGTRLTVT.

The CDR3 bases are TGTGCCAGCAGTCCGCAGATGAACACTGAAGCTTTCTTT. It encodes CASSPQMNTEAFF. This chain links TRBV25-1 with TRBJ1-1; D remains unclear. The length of the CDR3 is 13 residues. V lost 5 bases to trimming and J lost 0 bases, with 7 bases between them. Germline V lookup: CDR1 MGHDK, CDR2 SYGVNS. Using reference TRBV25-1 and TRBJ1-1 for the parts outside the CDR3, the full variable domain is EADIYQTPRYLVIGTGKKITLECSQTMGHDKMYWYQQDPGMELHLIHYSYGVNSTEKGDLSSESTVSRIRTEHFPLTLESARPSHTSQYLCASSPQMNTEAFFGQGTRLTVV.

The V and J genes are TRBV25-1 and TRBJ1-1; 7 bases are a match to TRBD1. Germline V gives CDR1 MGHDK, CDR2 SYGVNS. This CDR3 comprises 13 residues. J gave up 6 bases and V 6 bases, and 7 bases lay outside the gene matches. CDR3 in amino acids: CASREGARSEAFF. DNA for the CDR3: TGTGCCAGCAGGGAGGGGGCGCGGTCTGAAGCTTTCTTT.

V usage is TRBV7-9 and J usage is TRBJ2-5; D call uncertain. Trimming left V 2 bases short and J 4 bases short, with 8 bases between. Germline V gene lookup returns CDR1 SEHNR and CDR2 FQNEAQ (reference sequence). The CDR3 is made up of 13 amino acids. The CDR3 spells CASSLSGAETQYF. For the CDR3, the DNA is TGTGCCAGCAGCTTATCCGGTGCAGAGACCCAGTACTTC.

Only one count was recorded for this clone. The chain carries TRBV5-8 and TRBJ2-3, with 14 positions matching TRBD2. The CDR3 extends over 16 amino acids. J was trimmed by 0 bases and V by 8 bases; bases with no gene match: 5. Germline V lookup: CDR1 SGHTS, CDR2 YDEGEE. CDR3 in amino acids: CASGLAGGPSTDTQYF. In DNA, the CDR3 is TGTGCCAGTGGACTAGCGGGGGGTCCTAGCACAGATACGCAGTATTTT.

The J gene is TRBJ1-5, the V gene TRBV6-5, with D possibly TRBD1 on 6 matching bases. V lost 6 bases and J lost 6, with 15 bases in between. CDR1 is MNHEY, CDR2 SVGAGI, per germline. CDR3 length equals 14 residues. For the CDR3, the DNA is TGTGCCAGCAGCTTCACTAGGGGGAGTCAGCCCCAGCATTTT. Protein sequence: CASSFTRGSQPQHF.